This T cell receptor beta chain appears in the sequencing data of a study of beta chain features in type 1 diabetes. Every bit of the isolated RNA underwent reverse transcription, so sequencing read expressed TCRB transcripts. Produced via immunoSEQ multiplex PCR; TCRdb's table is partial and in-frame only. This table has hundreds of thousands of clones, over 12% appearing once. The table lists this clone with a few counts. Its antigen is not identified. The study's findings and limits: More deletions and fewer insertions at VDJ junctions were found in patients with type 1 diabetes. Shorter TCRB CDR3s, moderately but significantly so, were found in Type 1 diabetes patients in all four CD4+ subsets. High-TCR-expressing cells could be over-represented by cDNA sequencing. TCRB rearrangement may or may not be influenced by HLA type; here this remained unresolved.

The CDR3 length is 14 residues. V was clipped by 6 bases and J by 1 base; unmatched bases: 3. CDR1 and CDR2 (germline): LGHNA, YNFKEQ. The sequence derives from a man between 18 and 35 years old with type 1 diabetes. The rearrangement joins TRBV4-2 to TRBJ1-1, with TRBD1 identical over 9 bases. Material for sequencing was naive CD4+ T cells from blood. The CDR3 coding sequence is TGTGCCAGCAGAGACAGGGGGGGGAACACTGAAGCTTTCTTT. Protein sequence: CASRDRGGNTEAFF.